The clone carrying this TCR beta chain came up many times. Its antigen is not identified. Germline CDR1 and CDR2: DFQATT and SNEGSKA (reference sequence). Trimming pared 7 bases from V and 1 base from J, leaving 7 bases between. The CDR3 sequence is 11 residues long. These data belong to a study of T-cell reconstitution after alpha-beta-depleted transplantation in children. General study results and limits: Once a year had passed after transplant, T-cell counts and diversity came mostly from newly produced T cells. About two months after transplant, alpha-beta T cells reportedly came from several hundred expanded graft clones. Surviving recipient T cells and thymic progenitors produced the high day-60 TCRbeta diversity seen in some patients.

Unique molecular identifiers featured in how the TCRbeta library was prepared. TCRdb reprocessed the PCR reads with MiXCR, giving one entry per CDR3 protein. The sample holds 330,000 or so distinct CDR3 sequences, roughly a tenth seen once. The material was PBMCs, obtained before TCRalphabeta/CD19-depleted stem cell transplant. V usage is TRBV20-1 and J usage is TRBJ1-1, with no clear D. The source is a boy in the first two years of life with acute myeloid leukemia, due to receive a stem cell transplant. The DNA of the CDR3 is TGCAGTGTCCCAAGGAACACTGAAGCTTTCTTT. Translated, it gives CSVPRNTEAFF.